Described below is a single T cell receptor (beta chain) sequence and its context. This entry belongs to a study of T cells in Graves' hyperthyroidism and ophthalmopathy. The germline V gene has CDR1 SEHNR and CDR2 FQNEAQ (reference sequence). Trimming removed 7 bases from V and 4 bases from J; junction bases left unmatched: 4. This CDR3 has 14 residues. RNA transcripts were the template for amplifying TCR beta CDR3 regions. The TCR CDR3 was amplified in a first-round RT-PCR using the HTBI primer set. TCRdb used MiXCR to reprocess the multiplex PCR reads, holding one entry per CDR3 protein. The sample carries about 700,000 distinct CDR3 sequences, 45% recorded once.

Sample: peripheral blood or thyroid tissue (not recorded which). The sequence was obtained from an adult man with Graves' disease, either hyperthyroidism or ophthalmopathy (not recorded which). The chain has TRBV7-9 and TRBJ2-5; 12 bases line up with TRBD2. Written as DNA, the CDR3 is TGTGCCAGCACCCGACTAGCGGGAGTAGAGACCCAGTACTTC. Translation gives CASTRLAGVETQYF.